The clone carrying this TCR beta chain was counted ten times or more. The data originate from a study of read filtering for tumor transcriptome and immune sequencing. Germline-derived CDR1 and CDR2 are SGHAT and FQNNGV. Losses at the gene ends were 4 bases for V and 5 bases for J; bases not matched to a gene: 3. This CDR3 comprises 16 residues. This library used approximately 0.4 ug RNA and molecular barcoded adaptors spanning alpha/delta and beta/gamma chains. TCRdb redid the calling of the reads with MiXCR, one entry per CDR3 protein. Among 48,000 or so distinct CDR3 sequences listed, approximately 18% were seen once.

The TCR originated in a donor over 35 with multiple myeloma. The sample comprised a population of CD138-negative cells sorted from bone marrow. The chain links TRBV11-2 to TRBJ2-1, with 15 bases identical to TRBD2. CDR3 nucleotides: TGTGCCAGCAGCTCCCGGACTAGCGGGAGGGACAATGAGCAGTTCTTC. Its translation: CASSSRTSGRDNEQFF.